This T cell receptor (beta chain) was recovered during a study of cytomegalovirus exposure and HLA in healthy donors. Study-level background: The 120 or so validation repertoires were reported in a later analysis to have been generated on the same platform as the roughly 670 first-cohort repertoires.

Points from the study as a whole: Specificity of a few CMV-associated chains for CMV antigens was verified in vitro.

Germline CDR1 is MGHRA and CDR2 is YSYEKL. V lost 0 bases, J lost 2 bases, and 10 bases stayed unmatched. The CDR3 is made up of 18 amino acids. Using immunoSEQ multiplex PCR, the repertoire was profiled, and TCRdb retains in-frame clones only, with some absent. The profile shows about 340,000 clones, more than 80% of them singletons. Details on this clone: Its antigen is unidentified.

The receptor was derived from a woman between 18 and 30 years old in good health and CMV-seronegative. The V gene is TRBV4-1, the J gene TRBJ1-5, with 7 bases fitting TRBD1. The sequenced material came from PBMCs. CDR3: CASSQEGSADRGNQPQHF. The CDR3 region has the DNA TGCGCCAGCAGCCAAGAGGGGTCCGCAGACAGGGGCAATCAGCCCCAGCATTTT.